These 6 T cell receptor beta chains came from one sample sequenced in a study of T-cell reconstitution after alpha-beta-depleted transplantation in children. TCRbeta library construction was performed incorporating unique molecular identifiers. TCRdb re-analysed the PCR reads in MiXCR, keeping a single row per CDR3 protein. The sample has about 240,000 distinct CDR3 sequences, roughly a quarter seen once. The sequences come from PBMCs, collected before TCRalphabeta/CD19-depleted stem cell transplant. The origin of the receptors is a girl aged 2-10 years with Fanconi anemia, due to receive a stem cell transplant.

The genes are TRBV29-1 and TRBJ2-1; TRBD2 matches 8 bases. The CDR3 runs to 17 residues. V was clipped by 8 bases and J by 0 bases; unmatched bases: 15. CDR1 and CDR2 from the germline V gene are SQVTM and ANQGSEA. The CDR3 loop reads CSSRQLAGADSYNEQFF. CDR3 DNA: TGCAGCTCCCGGCAGCTAGCGGGTGCAGACTCCTACAATGAGCAGTTCTTC.

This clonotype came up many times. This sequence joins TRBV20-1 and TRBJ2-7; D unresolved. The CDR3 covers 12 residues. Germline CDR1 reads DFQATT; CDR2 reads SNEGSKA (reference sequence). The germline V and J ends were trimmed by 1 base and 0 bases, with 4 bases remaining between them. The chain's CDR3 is CSARGPSYEQYF. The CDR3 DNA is TGCAGTGCTAGAGGGCCCTCCTACGAGCAGTACTTC.

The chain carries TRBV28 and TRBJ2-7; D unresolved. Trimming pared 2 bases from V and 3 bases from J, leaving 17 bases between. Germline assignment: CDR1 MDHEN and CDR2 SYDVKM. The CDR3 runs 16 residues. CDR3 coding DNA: TGTGCCAGCAGTTTAGGGCGGCGTCCCTTCTTCTACGAGCAGTACTTC. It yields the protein CASSLGRRPFFYEQYF.

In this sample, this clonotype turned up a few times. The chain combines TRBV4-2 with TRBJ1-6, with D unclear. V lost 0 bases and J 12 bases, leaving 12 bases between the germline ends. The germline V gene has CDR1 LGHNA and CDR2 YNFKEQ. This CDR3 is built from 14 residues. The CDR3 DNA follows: TGTGCCAGCAGCCAAGAGAAAGAGCAAAGACCCCTCCACTTT. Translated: CASSQEKEQRPLHF.

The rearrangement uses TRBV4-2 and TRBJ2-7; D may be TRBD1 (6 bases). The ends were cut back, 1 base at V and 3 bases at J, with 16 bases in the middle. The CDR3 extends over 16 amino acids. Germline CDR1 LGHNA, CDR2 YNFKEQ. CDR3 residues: CASSQAVLDSVYEQYF. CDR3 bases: TGTGCCAGCAGCCAAGCTGTTCTGGACAGCGTCTACGAGCAGTACTTC.

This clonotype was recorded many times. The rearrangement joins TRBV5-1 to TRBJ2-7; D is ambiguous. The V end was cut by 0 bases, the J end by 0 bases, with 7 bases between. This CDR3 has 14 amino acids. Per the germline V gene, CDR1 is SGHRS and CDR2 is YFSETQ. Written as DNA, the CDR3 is TGCGCCAGCAGCTTGGACCCGAGCTCCTACGAGCAGTACTTC. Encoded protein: CASSLDPSSYEQYF.